This T cell receptor (beta chain) was captured by sequencing in a study of shared clonotypes between healthy human individuals. The trim removed 2 bases at V and 0 bases at J, leaving 1 base unmatched. Per the germline V gene, CDR1 is SGHRS and CDR2 is YFSETQ. The CDR3 is 15 amino acids. This clone was recorded only once. Execution of the assay was at deep level. Every immunoSEQ plate was one replicate of a subset's evenly spread DNA. Sorted-subset replicate PCRs used around 200 ng DNA, some 33,000 T cell genomes. Libraries were prepared by immunoSEQ multiplex PCR; TCRdb keeps only in-frame clonotypes and omits some of them. The data show approximately 1.4 million clones, roughly 98% seen once. Donation came from healthy HIV-negative adults that had no recent acute infections or vaccinations.

V usage is TRBV5-1 and J usage is TRBJ2-5; 10 bases map to TRBD2. The sequencing input was naive CD4+ T cells sorted from blood. Stated subset: CD45RA+ positively selected. This receptor was obtained from a man younger than 45 in good health. The CDR3 DNA reads TGCGCCAGCAGCTTCCTAGCGGGAGACCAAGAGACCCAGTACTTC. Translation gives CASSFLAGDQETQYF. Full variable domain (rest looked up from reference TRBV5-1 and TRBJ2-5): KAGVTQTPRYLIKTRGQQVTLSCSPISGHRSVSWYQQTPGQGLQFLFEYFSETQRNKGNFPGRFSGRQFSNSRSEMNVSTLELGDSALYLCASSFLAGDQETQYFGPGTRLLVL.